This TCR beta chain was sequenced in a study of T-cell memory formation after mild COVID-19. Study-level background: There were largely donor-specific TCR clusters.

To note about this clonotype: As yet, its antigen is unknown.

Notes on the study in general: Contracting clones, day 15 to 85, had balanced CD4/CD8, and later expanders favored CD4+. Mainly CM and EM harbored the contracting CD4+ clones; mainly EMRA harbored the CD8+ ones.

Looked up from germline, CDR1 is SGHTA and CDR2 is FQGNSA. Unmatched junction bases numbered 10, after V lost 5 bases and J lost 9 bases. The CDR3 covers 17 residues. TCRdb itself ran the 5' RACE reads through MiXCR, one entry per CDR3 protein. The sample yields under 700,000 distinct CDR3 sequences, about 20% seen once. The origin of this receptor is an adult woman who had mild COVID-19 (a few samples of this study predate the infection). Cell type and time point are not known. This sequence joins TRBV7-2 and TRBJ2-1; 16 positions agree with TRBD2. Input material: PBMCs or a T cell subset sorted from them (not recorded which). The CDR3: CASSVPGLAGGLVEQFF. The DNA of the CDR3 is TGTGCCAGCAGCGTACCGGGACTAGCGGGGGGGCTGGTTGAGCAGTTCTTC. Together with reference TRBV7-2 and TRBJ2-1, the CDR3 gives the full variable domain: GAGVSQSPSNKVTEKGKDVELRCDPISGHTALYWYRQSLGQGLEFLIYFQGNSAPDKSGLPSDRFSAERTGGSVSTLTIQRTQQEDSAVYLCASSVPGLAGGLVEQFFGPGTRLTVL.